Given below is one TCR beta chain in context. Its antigen is as yet unknown. PCR employed 60 Vbeta and 13 Jbeta primers. The table came from immunoSEQ multiplex PCR; TCRdb's copy has only in-frame clones and leaves some out. The sample yields under 200,000 clones, around 75% seen once. The sample belongs to a study of cytomegalovirus exposure and HLA in healthy donors. General study findings and limits: It was in a later analysis that TCR association rates were seen to vary by HLA locus, highest for DRB1 and lowest for HLA-C. Later analysis identified a missense DCLRE1C variant that was linked to TCR beta V- and J-gene trimming. An apparent linkage of common viral pathogens to several of the most significant clusters emerged in a later analysis.

This clonotype was obtained from a woman aged 30 to 39 in good health and CMV-seronegative. Specimen: PBMCs.

CDR3 region: CASSLLTGGYNEQFF. The CDR3 DNA sequence: TGTGCCAGCAGTCTTCTGACCGGGGGGTACAATGAGCAGTTCTTC. V usage is TRBV6-1 and J usage is TRBJ2-1; 7 bases align to TRBD2. V shed 5 bases, J shed 4 bases, and the junction held 8 bases outside the gene matches. The germline V gene encodes CDR1 MNHNS and CDR2 SASEGT. The CDR3 is made up of 15 amino acids.